The 19 T cell receptor beta chains below all came from one sample that was sequenced in a study of blood T cell repertoires in COVID-19. The assay was immunoSEQ multiplex PCR, and TCRdb's table has in-frame clones only and misses some. The sample lists roughly 50,000 clones, over 75% occurring once. Sequencing was performed on peripheral blood. The receptors derive from a man in his 70s with acute or convalescent COVID-19.

The CDR3 coding sequence is TGTGCCAGCAGCCAAAGGGTAGCGGGGGGCGCATACGAGCAGTACTTC. This gives the protein CASSQRVAGGAYEQYF. J is TRBJ2-7 and V is TRBV3-1 (or the pseudogene TRBV3-2), with 10 bases identical to TRBD2. The V segment lost 2 bases and the J segment 4 bases; nucleotides outside the gene matches: 8. Per germline, CDR1 LGHDT and CDR2 YNNKEL (reference sequence). The CDR3 has 16 amino acids.

The V gene is TRBV6-5, the J gene TRBJ1-3; TRBD1 agrees at 8 bases. This CDR3 spans 14 amino acids. Germline loops: CDR1 MNHEY, CDR2 SVGAGI. The trim removed 6 bases at V and 5 bases at J, leaving 6 bases unmatched. In nucleotides, the CDR3 is TGTGCCAGCAGAGCGACAGGGGAGCGAAACACCATATATTTT. Translated, it gives CASRATGERNTIYF.

The chain combines TRBV7-3 with TRBJ2-3; TRBD2 matches 7 bases. V trimming: 2 bases; J trimming: 6 bases; junction bases outside the gene matches: 2. CDR3 length equals 13 residues. CDR1 is SGHTA, CDR2 FQGTGA, per germline. Here the CDR3 reads CASSLGGEDTQYF. The CDR3, as DNA: TGTGCCAGCAGCTTAGGGGGGGAGGATACGCAGTATTTT.

The J gene is TRBJ2-1, the V gene TRBV9; 9 nucleotides agree with TRBD2. The CDR3 is 18 amino acids. V shed 3 bases, J shed 0 bases, and the junction held 10 bases outside the gene matches. Per germline, CDR1 SGDLS and CDR2 YYNGEE. The CDR3 DNA sequence: TGTGCCAGCAGCGACATCATTGTTAGCGGGAGCTCCTACAATGAGCAGTTCTTC. This encodes CASSDIIVSGSSYNEQFF.

The chain recombines TRBV7-9 with TRBJ2-7; 8 nucleotides agree with TRBD2. CDR3 length: 15 amino acids. Germline V CDR1 and CDR2: SEHNR, FQNEAQ (reference sequence). Trimming took 3 bases from V and 3 from J; bases not matched to a gene: 7. In nucleotides, the CDR3 is TGTGCCAGCAGCTTTCCTACGGGGGGGGACTACGAGCAGTACTTC. Its protein product is CASSFPTGGDYEQYF. Using reference TRBV7-9 and TRBJ2-7 for the parts outside the CDR3, the full variable domain is DTGVSQNPRHKITKRGQNVTFRCDPISEHNRLYWYRQTLGQGPEFLTYFQNEAQLEKSRLLSDRFSAERPKGSFSTLEIQRTEQGDSAMYLCASSFPTGGDYEQYFGPGTRLTVT.

The rearrangement uses TRBV9 and TRBJ2-2; TRBD1 matches 9 bases. The CDR3 is 17 residues long. V was pared by 4 bases and J by 8 bases, with 15 bases of the junction left unmatched. CDR1 is SGDLS, CDR2 YYNGEE, per germline. This CDR3 is CASSSRDREWVTGELFF. DNA of the CDR3: TGTGCCAGCAGCAGCCGGGACAGGGAGTGGGTGACTGGGGAGCTGTTTTTT.

The sample holds one count of this clone. CDR3 in DNA: TGTGCCAGCAGTTACCGGGGAGGGAACTATGGCTACACCTTC. It translates to CASSYRGGNYGYTF. The chain recombines TRBV6-5 with TRBJ1-2; the D is unclear. This CDR3 has 14 amino acids. V dropped 2 bases and J dropped 2 bases, with 9 bases sitting between them. CDR1 is MNHEY and CDR2 is SVGAGI in the germline V gene.

J is TRBJ1-6 and V is TRBV6-6; possible D gene TRBD1, 5 bases. The V end lost 5 bases, the J end lost 6 bases, and 11 bases lay between the germline ends. The CDR3 runs to 14 residues. Germline V gene lookup returns CDR1 MNHNY and CDR2 SVGAGI (reference sequence). In nucleotides, the CDR3 is TGTGCCAGCAGTCGACAGTTGATTAATTCACCCCTCCACTTT. It codes for CASSRQLINSPLHF.

The chain recombines TRBV19 with TRBJ2-2; weak D call: TRBD2 (5 bases). The germline CDR1 and CDR2 sequences are LNHDA and SQIVND (reference sequence). Trimming stripped 3 bases from V and 6 bases from J, with 5 bases between. The CDR3 sequence is 12 residues long. DNA of the CDR3: TGTGCCAGTAGTATGCGGGCCGGGGAGCTGTTTTTT. This codes for CASSMRAGELFF.

The chain is built from TRBV30 and TRBJ1-2; TRBD1 matches 7 bases. The CDR3 consists of 13 residues. Germline lookup yields CDR1 GTSNPN and CDR2 SVGIG (reference sequence). The CDR3 reads CVRRSETGPGYTF. The CDR3 DNA is TGTGTCCGAAGGTCCGAGACAGGGCCTGGCTACACCTTC.

This chain uses TRBV2 with TRBJ1-4; tentatively, D is TRBD1 (6 bases). V lost 6 bases to trimming and J lost 2 bases, with 7 bases between them. This CDR3 contains 13 residues. Germline-derived CDR1 and CDR2 are SNHLY and FYNNEI. The chain's CDR3 is CASRTGTNEKLFF. CDR3 DNA: TGTGCCAGCAGGACAGGCACTAATGAAAAACTGTTTTTT.

The chain combines TRBV25-1 with TRBJ1-1; TRBD1 agrees at 9 bases. This CDR3 spans 12 amino acids. After removal of 8 bases from V and 4 bases from J, the junction contained 2 bases not matched to a gene. The germline gives CDR1 MGHDK, CDR2 SYGVNS. In DNA, the CDR3 is TGTGCCAGCGGGACAGGGATCACTGAAGCTTTCTTT. Translated, it gives CASGTGITEAFF.

The V and J genes are TRBV7-3 and TRBJ2-6, with D possibly TRBD2 on 6 matching bases. Per germline, CDR1 SGHTA and CDR2 FQGTGA. The CDR3 covers 18 residues. V lost 4 bases and J 0 bases, leaving 16 bases between the germline ends. The CDR3 protein is CASSSFPGVGSGANVLTF. CDR3 DNA: TGTGCCAGCAGCTCTTTTCCGGGGGTAGGCTCTGGGGCCAACGTCCTGACTTTC.

The CDR3 DNA reads TGTGCCAGCAGACCCGAGGGGGGGTGGGCCTACGAGCAGTACTTC. Translation gives CASRPEGGWAYEQYF. The V and J genes are TRBV6-5 and TRBJ2-7; tentatively, D is TRBD2 (7 bases). From germline, CDR1 is MNHEY and CDR2 SVGAGI. This CDR3 has 15 amino acids. V was trimmed by 6 bases and J by 2 bases, leaving 17 bases between them.

This chain joins TRBV7-9 and TRBJ1-3, with D perhaps TRBD1 (6 bases). CDR3 length equals 16 residues. V lost 5 bases and J lost 0, with 14 bases in between. From germline, CDR1 is SEHNR and CDR2 FQNEAQ (reference sequence). This chain's CDR3 is CASSTLDSYSGNTIYF. CDR3 nucleotide sequence: TGTGCCAGCAGCACCTTGGACAGTTACTCTGGAAACACCATATATTTT.

The chain links TRBV2 to TRBJ2-1, with D possibly matching TRBD2 (5 bases). The CDR3 extends over 15 amino acids. The ends were cut back, 2 bases at V and 6 bases at J, with 14 bases in the middle. Germline CDR1 SNHLY, CDR2 FYNNEI. The CDR3 DNA sequence: TGTGCCAGCAGTGAACGCGCTGTTCGGGGCAATGAGCAGTTCTTC. This gives the protein CASSERAVRGNEQFF. The full variable domain, rest sourced from reference TRBV2 and TRBJ2-1, is EPEVTQTPSHQVTQMGQEVILRCVPISNHLYFYWYRQILGQKVEFLVSFYNNEISEKSEIFDDQFSVERPDGSNFTLKIRSTKLEDSAMYFCASSERAVRGNEQFFGPGTRLTVL.

This rearrangement joins TRBV27 to TRBJ1-1; no firm D call. This CDR3 is 16 amino acids long. CDR1 is MNHEY and CDR2 is SMNVEV in the germline V gene (reference sequence). V was trimmed by 5 bases and J by 1 base, leaving 17 bases between them. In DNA, the CDR3 is TGTGCCAGCAGTCTATACTCACAGAGGGCGAACACTGAAGCTTTCTTT. Protein product: CASSLYSQRANTEAFF.

V and J are TRBV6-1 and TRBJ1-6; D is uncertain. Trimming left V 2 bases short and J 1 base short, with 3 bases between. This CDR3 region has 14 residues. Germline loops: CDR1 MNHNS, CDR2 SASEGT. Written as DNA, the CDR3 is TGTGCCAGCAGTGAATTATCCTATAATTCACCCCTCCACTTT. It is translated as CASSELSYNSPLHF.

This sequence joins TRBV7-6 and TRBJ1-1; D possibly corresponds to TRBD1 (5 bases). From germline, CDR1 is SGHVS and CDR2 FNYEAQ. V was clipped by 5 bases and J by 0 bases, with 13 bases between them. This CDR3 has 15 amino acids. Written as DNA, the CDR3 is TGTGCCAGCAGCCCCAGTGGGGCTTTGAACACTGAAGCTTTCTTT. Amino acids: CASSPSGALNTEAFF.